This T cell receptor beta chain was sequenced in a study of identical twins. V was trimmed by 4 bases and J by 5 bases, leaving 15 bases between them. This CDR3 region has 14 residues. Whole-study findings and limits: Excess sharing by twins proved weaker in beta out-of-frame sequences.

A few counts support this clonotype. Antigen unknown. Using its own MiXCR run on the 5' RACE reads, TCRdb lists one record per CDR3 protein. The sample contains approximately 190,000 distinct CDR3 sequences, approximately 15% of which appear only once. These sequences were also reported in another study, on T cells expressing NK-cell markers.

The clonotype comes from a woman in her late teens or twenties in good health. The sample taken for sequencing was CD8+ T cells sorted from blood. This chain links TRBV12-3 or TRBV12-4 with TRBJ2-7; D is possibly TRBD1 or TRBD2 (5 bases each). The DNA for the CDR3 is TGTGCCAGCAGTTCCCAGGGAGCGGTGGACGAGCAGTACTTC. Protein sequence: CASSSQGAVDEQYF.